These T cell receptor beta chains were read from a single sample in a study of Ad26.COV2.S vaccination and SARS-CoV-2 variants. Sequencing used immunoSEQ multiplex PCR; TCRdb keeps in-frame clones, though not all of them. The data show 200,000 to 300,000 clones, about 83% seen once. Sequences were derived from peripheral blood, sampled in a trial of Ad26.COV2.S vaccine versus placebo. These receptors were obtained from a person aged 18-60 years who received the Ad26.COV2.S COVID-19 vaccine or a placebo. CDR3s include the opening cysteine and the closing phenylalanine or tryptophan. D genes are given only for firm matches. Size tells how often a clone was seen (once, few, many) or the class of an expanded clone, and some rows leave it out.

>TRBJ2-1|TRBV21-1|.|.
CANQGANYNEQFF
TGTGCCAACCAAGGGGCCAACTACAATGAGCAGTTCTTC
>TRBJ1-2|TRBV2|.|TRBD1
CASSETQGAFYGYTF
TGTGCCAGCAGTGAAACCCAGGGGGCTTTCTATGGCTACACCTTC
>TRBJ2-3|TRBV5-1|.|TRBD1
CASSGPGTGSTDTQYF
TGCGCCAGCAGCGGACCCGGGACAGGGAGCACAGATACGCAGTATTTT
>TRBJ1-1|TRBV5-1|.|.
CASSFQGNTEAFF
TGCGCCAGCAGCTTCCAGGGGAACACTGAAGCTTTCTTT
>TRBJ1-5|TRBV4-1|many|.
CASSQAWRGDDQPQHF
TGCGCCAGCAGCCAAGCTTGGAGAGGAGATGATCAGCCCCAGCATTTT
>TRBJ2-1|TRBV4-3|.|.
CASSQVNPAVNEQFF
TGCGCCAGCAGCCAAGTAAACCCAGCAGTCAATGAGCAGTTCTTC
>TRBJ2-1|TRBV4-3|.|.
CASSQDDFRGGANNEQFF
TGCGCCAGCAGCCAAGATGACTTCCGAGGTGGAGCGAACAATGAGCAGTTCTTC
>TRBJ2-5|TRBV7-2|.|.
CASSLYGQETQYF
TGTGCCAGCAGCTTATATGGGCAGGAGACCCAGTACTTC
>TRBJ1-1|TRBV27|.|.
CASSPRVVNTEAFF
TGTGCCAGCAGTCCCCGGGTAGTAAACACTGAAGCTTTCTTT
>TRBJ2-3|TRBV7-2|.|TRBD2
CASSPRRREGDTQYF
TGTGCCAGCAGTCCCCGAAGGAGGGAGGGAGATACGCAGTATTTT
>TRBJ2-1|TRBV7-6|.|.
CASSPPVWGASYNEQFF
TGTGCCAGCAGCCCCCCTGTTTGGGGGGCTTCCTACAATGAGCAGTTCTTC
>TRBJ2-1|TRBV27|.|TRBD2
CASKKRGGPHNEQFF
TGTGCCAGCAAAAAACGGGGGGGCCCCCACAATGAGCAGTTCTTC
>TRBJ2-3|TRBV10-3|.|TRBD2
CAISGTSGVDTQYF
TGTGCCATCTCCGGGACTAGCGGGGTAGATACGCAGTATTTT
>TRBJ1-1|TRBV6-5|.|.
CASSYSPRGMGGAFF
TGTGCCAGCAGTTACTCGCCCAGAGGGATGGGTGGTGCTTTCTTT
>TRBJ1-6|TRBV12-3/TRBV12-4|.|.
CATAWGSDSPLHF
TGTGCCACCGCCTGGGGGAGCGATTCACCCCTCCACTTT
>TRBJ2-1|TRBV5-1|.|TRBD1
CASIVGNRDRGTEQFF
TGCGCCAGCATAGTGGGTAACCGGGACAGGGGCACTGAGCAGTTCTTC
>TRBJ2-2|TRBV18|once|.
CASSVQGQLVTGELFF
TGTGCCAGCTCAGTCCAGGGGCAACTGGTGACCGGGGAGCTGTTTTTT
>TRBJ1-2|TRBV7-2|.|.
CASSPPTATYGYTF
TGTGCCAGCAGCCCTCCGACAGCGACCTATGGCTACACCTTC
>TRBJ2-5|TRBV5-1|.|.
CASRAVEWRETQYF
TGCGCCAGCAGGGCAGTAGAATGGCGAGAGACCCAGTACTTC
>TRBJ2-1|TRBV18|.|.
CASSHSTLYNEQFF
TGTGCCAGCTCTCACTCCACTCTCTACAATGAGCAGTTCTTC
>TRBJ2-5|TRBV5-5|.|TRBD1
CASSFRTGKETQYF
TGTGCCAGCAGCTTTCGGACAGGGAAAGAGACCCAGTACTTC
>TRBJ1-1|TRBV21-1|.|.
CASSKRSLSTEAFF
TGTGCCAGCAGCAAAAGGAGTTTGTCCACTGAAGCTTTCTTT
>TRBJ1-2|TRBV7-2|.|.
CASSFYKDQAGGYTF
TGTGCCAGCAGCTTTTACAAGGACCAGGCCGGGGGCTACACCTTC
>TRBJ2-7|TRBV3-1/TRBV3-2|.|TRBD1
CASSWTGEGGEQYF
TGTGCCAGCAGCTGGACAGGGGAAGGGGGCGAGCAGTACTTC
>TRBJ1-2|TRBV7-8|.|TRBD1
CASSFGLDRGGGYTF
TGTGCCAGCAGCTTCGGACTGGACAGGGGGGGCGGCTACACCTTC
>TRBJ1-1|TRBV27|.|.
CASSLAGNLRRVTEAFF
TGTGCCAGCAGTTTGGCGGGGAATTTGAGAAGAGTCACTGAAGCTTTCTTT